What follows is one T cell receptor (beta chain) and its context. The table lists this clonotype with a few counts. Its antigen remains unidentified. At one end the junction does not follow the germline gene, possibly because of a read error. Ophthalmopathy patients had moderately to severely active disease, with a Clinical Activity Score of 3 or more, a NOSPECS grade of 4 or more, and a disease duration of less than 3 months. Patients with uncontrolled infections, other autoimmune diseases, pregnancy or lactation were excluded. Diagnoses were based on clinical symptoms, serum thyroxine and TRAb, thyroid ultrasound and orbital computed tomography. PBMCs were separated from 7.5 to 10 ml of fresh peripheral blood using Ficoll-Paque density gradient centrifugation. Total RNA was extracted with Trizol reagent, and quality was checked on an Agilent 2100 Bioanalyzer. CDR1 and CDR2 are read off the germline V gene (reference sequence) as GTSNPN and SVGIG. The CDR3 runs 12 residues from the cysteine to the phenylalanine. CDR3 DNA is the only sequence kept; it has 36 bases, read in frame from the first base.

TCR beta CDR3 regions were amplified from RNA transcripts. For the first round of RT-PCR on the TCR CDR3, the HTBI primer set was used together with the Qiagen OneStep RT-PCR kit. The libraries were constructed in a second round of multiplex PCR and then size-selected and purified. The libraries were sequenced on an Illumina HiSeq2000 using paired-end 100 bp reads. Concerning the study's data processing: SOAPnuke was used to process the raw data, removing reads that contained adapters or uncalled bases, had a mean Phred below 15, or lacked an exact match to the constant primer or identifier. High-quality paired reads were merged using COPE v1.2.5, and each unique nucleotide sequence was defined as a clonotype. MiTCR v1.1 was used to align the clonotypes against IMGT TRBV, TRBD and TRBJ reference segments. The analysis included only V-J combinations with a frequency above 0.0001, which together covered about 99% of the repertoires. A TCS score was defined as the ratio between F50 (clonal expansion) and ExV (chaos), using BLOSUM62-based TCRdist between CDR3 peptides within each V-J. Welch's t-statistics and random forest reduced 500 to 550 V-J features to 13, which were used in a naive Bayes classifier (R e1071). Thyroid-blood repertoire similarity was quantified with the Morisita-Horn index. Using fastp at Q25 and MiXCR, TCRdb reprocessed the public reads and kept productive beta chains. Each CDR3 protein appears once, grouped with its most common genes and DNA. The V and J calls were not made by the authors but by TCRdb's processing. In all, the sample holds around 610,000 distinct CDR3 sequences, and about 14% of those were seen once. Jointly, the top ten make up about 4% of the sample.

These data originate in a study of T cells in Graves' hyperthyroidism and ophthalmopathy (dated by TCRdb to about 2019). Looking at the study overall: Peripheral blood was collected at initial diagnosis, before any treatment. After blood sampling, hyperthyroidism patients were treated with methimazole at a starting dose of 30 mg daily, and ophthalmopathy patients were treated with high-dose intravenous methylprednisolone. According to the paper, TCR Vbeta CDR3 sequencing was carried out on around 140 peripheral blood samples, which came from around 43 ophthalmopathy, some 73 hyperthyroidism and around 17 progressor patients. Whether ophthalmopathy could be predicted prospectively was tested in an independent validation cohort made up of approximately 19 hyperthyroidism patients plus 17 patients who later progressed to ophthalmopathy. The study also compared thyroid tissue and blood T-cell repertoires from several Graves' hyperthyroidism patients. TCR V-J signatures able to tell the groups apart were searched for in a discovery cohort of about a hundred patients, of whom around 42 had Graves' ophthalmopathy and about 60 had stable Graves' hyperthyroidism. The 95 to 100 discovery patients were randomly divided into training and test sets at a 7:3 ratio. General study outcomes and caveats: Most expanded thyroid clonotypes (frequency above 0.001) were also found in blood, which suggests that blood repertoires may mirror thyroid immune responses. Sample size was not statistically predetermined, and blinding of investigators to group allocation was not performed. A model built on a 13 V-J signature distinguished ophthalmopathy from stable hyperthyroidism, reaching about 88% sensitivity and about 81% specificity in cross-validation and 80%/75% in testing. In validation, the model predicted progression to ophthalmopathy with around 71% sensitivity and 72% to 75% specificity, a median of 6.5 months before onset.

This sequence was found in a woman in her 40s with Graves' ophthalmopathy. Sequenced: blood. The rearrangement combines TRBV30 with TRBJ2-7, and possibly TRBD1, on 6 matching bases. Here the CDR3 is given as CAWKDSSYEQYF. The sequenced DNA is TGTGCCTGGAAGGACAGCTCCTACGAGCAATACTTC.